One and the same sample provided the 32 T cell receptor beta chains below, sequenced in a study of blood T cell repertoires in COVID-19 (dated by TCRdb to the early 2020s). Library method: the immunoSEQ multiplex PCR assay. TCRdb stores this immuneACCESS table with in-frame sequences only. Part of the clones is absent; in the studies checked, under half of the shortfall reflects unresolved V genes, and no reason is known for the rest. The sample table lists over 400,000 clones, around 86% of them with a count of one. More than 1.4% of the sample lies in the top ten. Sequencing input: peripheral blood. These receptors came from a woman between 25 and 40 years old with active or convalescent COVID-19.

This chain's CDR3 is CASRASNQPQHF. CDR3 DNA: TGTGCCAGCAGGGCCTCAAATCAGCCCCAGCATTTT. The chain employs TRBV6-5 and TRBJ1-5; D not resolved. Germline V CDR1 and CDR2: MNHEY, SVGAGI. The CDR3 has 12 residues. V lost 6 bases, J lost 4 bases, and 7 bases lay in between.

V gene TRBV19 combines with J gene TRBJ1-3; 8 nucleotides match TRBD1. This CDR3 has 15 amino acids. Losses at the gene ends were 7 bases for V and 0 bases for J; bases not matched to a gene: 5. CDR1 LNHDA and CDR2 SQIVND come from the germline V gene (reference sequence). The CDR3: CASMRDRSSGNTIYF. The CDR3 coding sequence is TGTGCCAGTATGAGGGACAGGAGCTCTGGAAACACCATATATTTT.

The chain combines TRBV2 with TRBJ2-5; D possibly corresponds to TRBD2 (5 bases). From germline, CDR1 is SNHLY and CDR2 FYNNEI. The CDR3 covers 17 residues. Trimming shortened V by 2 bases and J by 4 bases, and 20 bases separated the two germline ends. DNA for the CDR3: TGTGCCAGCAGTGAAAGTGTGGTCCCAGGTCGGGGAGAGACCCAGTACTTC. Amino acid sequence: CASSESVVPGRGETQYF.

V and J are TRBV7-8 and TRBJ1-5; 7 bases align to TRBD1. The J segment lost 6 bases and the V segment lost 5 bases, leaving 7 bases of the junction unmatched. Germline CDR1 SGHVS, CDR2 FQNEAQ. The CDR3 contains 14 residues. The CDR3 DNA sequence: TGTGCCAGCAGCCGACAGGGAGGGGGTCAGCCCCAGCATTTT. This codes for CASSRQGGGQPQHF. Filled out from reference TRBV7-8 and TRBJ1-5, the complete variable domain reads GAGVSQSPRYKVAKRGQDVALRCDPISGHVSLFWYQQALGQGPEFLTYFQNEAQLDKSGLPSDRFFAERPEGSVSTLKIQRTQQEDSAVYLCASSRQGGGQPQHFGDGTRLSIL.

This chain connects TRBV15 to TRBJ2-2; a weak D match, TRBD1 (5 bases). This CDR3 spans 16 amino acids. The germline gives CDR1 LNHNV, CDR2 YYDKDF (reference sequence). The V end was cut by 1 base, the J end by 0 bases, with 9 bases between. The CDR3 sequence: CATSRGTPSNTGELFF. The CDR3 DNA follows: TGTGCCACCAGCAGAGGGACACCTTCGAACACCGGGGAGCTGTTTTTT.

This clone showed up just once. CDR3 coding DNA: TGTGCCAGCAGCGTAGAGATGGCAGGGGCCGGCTACACCTTC. It specifies CASSVEMAGAGYTF. The V and J genes are TRBV9 and TRBJ1-2; D possibly corresponds to TRBD1 (6 bases). CDR1 is SGDLS, CDR2 YYNGEE, per germline. Trimming removed 0 bases from V and 8 bases from J, with 14 bases in between. The CDR3 spans 14 residues.

V is TRBV20-1 and J is TRBJ1-2; 7 positions match TRBD1. Germline V gene sequence: CDR1 DFQATT, CDR2 SNEGSKA (reference sequence). This CDR3 has 14 residues. With V trimmed by 3 bases and J by 4 bases, 8 bases remained unmatched. The CDR3 here is CSASQGQKGYGYTF. The CDR3 region has the DNA TGCAGTGCTAGTCAGGGACAGAAGGGCTATGGCTACACCTTC.

This chain connects TRBV27 to TRBJ1-1; 7 positions agree with TRBD1. Germline CDR1 and CDR2: MNHEY and SMNVEV (reference sequence). This CDR3 has 14 amino acids. V lost 5 bases to trimming and J lost 3 bases; unmatched junction nucleotides: 6. CDR3 nucleotide sequence: TGTGCCAGCAGTGACCAGGGGGTATACACTGAAGCTTTCTTT. Translating it yields CASSDQGVYTEAFF.

This clone was seen a single time. The chain uses TRBV18 and TRBJ2-1, with 7 bases matching TRBD2. This CDR3 is 15 amino acids long. J was trimmed by 5 bases and V by 3 bases; bases with no gene match: 7. The germline CDR1 and CDR2 sequences are KGHSH and LQKENI. In DNA form, the CDR3 reads TGTGCCAGCTCACCCTCTCGGACTAGTAACAATGAGCAGTTCTTC. It translates to CASSPSRTSNNEQFF. Full variable domain (outside the CDR3, taken from reference TRBV18 and TRBJ2-1): NAGVMQNPRHLVRRRGQEARLRCSPMKGHSHVYWYRQLPEEGLKFMVYLQKENIIDESGMPKERFSAEFPKEGPSILRIQQVVRGDSAAYFCASSPSRTSNNEQFFGPGTRLTVL.

The rearrangement uses TRBV21-1 and TRBJ1-1; the table's D gene call, TRBD1, was not cross checked with the DNA. TRBV21-1 is described as a pseudogene. The CDR3 sequence is 12 residues long. The CDR3 region is CASRTGPREAFF. The CDR3 DNA sequence: TGTGCCAGCAGAACAGGCCCCCGTGAAGCTTTCTTT.

The rearrangement joins TRBV4-2 to TRBJ2-4; 9 bases agree with TRBD1. Germline trimming cut 1 base from V and 7 bases from J; bases unmatched to any gene: 11. The germline CDR1 and CDR2 sequences are LGHNA and YNFKEQ. The CDR3 totals 17 residues. As DNA, the CDR3 is TGTGCCAGCAGCCAAGTGGGAACAGGGGGCGCAGGGAACATTCAGTACTTC. Encoded protein: CASSQVGTGGAGNIQYF.

The rearrangement links TRBV7-2 to TRBJ2-4; TRBD2 aligns across 7 bases. V shed 0 bases and J 6 bases; nucleotides not matched to a gene: 5. Looked up from germline, CDR1 is SGHTA and CDR2 is FQGNSA. The length of the CDR3 is 15 residues. CDR3: CASSLAGGPVNIQYF. For the CDR3, the DNA is TGTGCCAGCAGCTTAGCGGGAGGGCCTGTAAACATTCAGTACTTC.

The CDR3 protein is CASSLGDREDLNYGYTF. CDR3 nucleotide sequence: TGTGCCAGCAGCTTGGGGGACAGGGAGGACCTTAACTATGGCTACACCTTC. This chain joins TRBV5-5 and TRBJ1-2; 9 nucleotides align to TRBD1. Germline CDR1 reads SGHKS; CDR2 reads YYEKEE (reference sequence). The CDR3 runs to 17 residues. V shed 0 bases and J 1 base; nucleotides not matched to a gene: 7.

The chain links TRBV4-1 to TRBJ2-2; D perhaps matches TRBD2 (6 bases). CDR1 and CDR2 from the germline V gene are MGHRA and YSYEKL. The CDR3 runs to 14 residues. The V gene lost 1 base and the J gene lost 3 bases, with 6 bases spanning the gap. The CDR3 sequence is CASSQAGDTGELFF. Here the CDR3 DNA reads TGCGCCAGCAGCCAAGCGGGGGACACCGGGGAGCTGTTTTTT.

Concerning this clone: The sample holds other DNA sequences that translate to the same CDR3. The CDR3 protein is CASSIASGRYEQYF. In nucleotides, the CDR3 is TGTGCCAGTAGTATAGCTAGCGGGCGCTACGAGCAGTACTTC. The chain is built from TRBV19 and TRBJ2-7, with 8 bases aligning to TRBD2. The junction had 2 bases not matched to a gene; V was cut back by 1 base and J by 3 bases. CDR3 size: 14 residues. In germline, CDR1 is LNHDA, CDR2 SQIVND (reference sequence).

This chain connects TRBV14 to TRBJ2-7, with 8 bases identical to TRBD2. This CDR3 contains 15 residues. From germline, CDR1 is SGHDN and CDR2 FVKESK. Trimming removed 2 bases from V and 2 bases from J; junction bases left unmatched: 5. CDR3 amino acids: CASSQLAGRAYEQYF. The CDR3 DNA is TGTGCCAGCAGCCAACTAGCGGGCCGAGCCTACGAGCAGTACTTC.

This clone was picked up one time. The chain uses TRBV21-1 and TRBJ2-5; TRBD1, as called in the table, went unchecked against the DNA. TRBV21-1 is assigned pseudogene status. CDR3 length equals 15 residues. The CDR3 here is CASIKRGQGDETQYF. The CDR3 region has the DNA TGTGCCAGCATCAAGAGAGGTCAGGGTGACGAGACCCAGTACTTC.

The chain's CDR3 is CASRIEGQSNQPQHF. The CDR3 region has the DNA TGTGCCAGTAGAATTGAGGGACAGTCAAATCAGCCCCAGCATTTT. J is TRBJ1-5 and V is TRBV19; TRBD1 matches at 7 bases. Trimming removed 6 bases from V and 4 bases from J; junction bases left unmatched: 9. Germline CDR1 LNHDA, CDR2 SQIVND (reference sequence). The CDR3 spans 15 residues.

The CDR3 bases are TGTGCCAGCTCACCACCGAAGGGGCACGGAAATGAAAAACTGTTTTTT. Translation: CASSPPKGHGNEKLFF. The genes are TRBV18 and TRBJ1-4; the D gene is possibly TRBD1 (5 bases). Per germline, CDR1 KGHSH and CDR2 LQKENI. The V end was cut by 0 bases, the J end by 5 bases, with 13 bases between. The CDR3 is 16 amino acids.

The V and J genes are TRBV7-9 and TRBJ1-3; the match to TRBD1 covers 9 bases. The CDR3 totals 17 residues. Germline V gives CDR1 SEHNR, CDR2 FQNEAQ (reference sequence). J was trimmed by 4 bases and V by 3 bases; bases with no gene match: 10. The CDR3 loop reads CASSFGQGSTKGNTIYF. The CDR3, as DNA: TGTGCCAGCAGCTTCGGACAGGGGTCAACTAAGGGAAACACCATATATTTT.

The chain is built from TRBV19 and TRBJ1-4; D is ambiguous. Trimming shortened V by 3 bases and J by 0 bases, and 17 bases separated the two germline ends. CDR1 and CDR2 (germline): LNHDA, SQIVND (reference sequence). This CDR3 region has 18 residues. This chain's CDR3 is CASSIERTGLSTNEKLFF. CDR3 coding DNA: TGTGCCAGTAGTATTGAAAGGACCGGACTTTCAACTAATGAAAAACTGTTTTTT.

The CDR3, as DNA: TGTGCCTGGAGTGTAGGTCAGGCCGGAACAGATACGCAGTATTTT. Its translation: CAWSVGQAGTDTQYF. J is TRBJ2-3 and V is TRBV30; D is undetermined. V lost 0 bases and J lost 3, with 13 bases in between. Per germline, CDR1 GTSNPN and CDR2 SVGIG (reference sequence). The CDR3 consists of 15 residues. The full variable domain, its missing parts supplied by reference TRBV30 and TRBJ2-3, is SQTIHQWPATLVQPVGSPLSLECTVEGTSNPNLYWYRQAAGRGLQLLFYSVGIGQISSEVPQNLSASRPQDRQFILSSKKLLLSDSGFYLCAWSVGQAGTDTQYFGPGTRLTVL.

The chain links TRBV5-6 to TRBJ1-5, with a tentative D call TRBD1 (5 bases). CDR1 is SGHDT, CDR2 YYEEEE, per germline. V was clipped by 0 bases and J by 6 bases, with 7 bases between them. The length of the CDR3 is 13 residues. The CDR3 DNA sequence: TGTGCCAGCAGCTTGGGGGGCGGTCAGCCCCAGCATTTT. Protein: CASSLGGGQPQHF. The variable domain in full, with the rest retrieved from reference TRBV5-6 and TRBJ1-5, is DAGVTQSPTHLIKTRGQQVTLRCSPKSGHDTVSWYQQALGQGPQFIFQYYEEEERQRGNFPDRFSGHQFPNYSSELNVNALLLGDSALYLCASSLGGGQPQHFGDGTRLSIL.

The chain couples TRBV7-9 to TRBJ1-2; the D is unclear. Germline V CDR1 and CDR2: SEHNR, FQNEAQ (reference sequence). V was pared by 8 bases and J by 3 bases, with 10 bases between. The CDR3 length is 12 residues. Written as DNA, the CDR3 is TGTGCCAGCGTCGGTGGAGACTATGGCTACACCTTC. Protein sequence: CASVGGDYGYTF.

This chain links TRBV4-1 with TRBJ1-6; a possible D gene is TRBD1 (6 bases). Trimming pared 1 base from V and 7 bases from J, leaving 17 bases between. The CDR3 runs to 17 residues. Germline V gene sequence: CDR1 MGHRA, CDR2 YSYEKL. CDR3 residues: CASSQAPPGQSNSPLHF. CDR3 nucleotide sequence: TGCGCCAGCAGCCAAGCCCCCCCAGGACAGTCAAATTCACCCCTCCACTTT.

CDR3 nucleotide sequence: TGCAGCGCAGGGACAGGGGTGACAGAGCAGTACTTC. Translating gives CSAGTGVTEQYF. The V gene is TRBV29-1, the J gene TRBJ2-7, with 10 bases matching TRBD1. V was clipped by 7 bases and J by 7 bases; unmatched bases: 7. Germline CDR1 is SQVTM and CDR2 is ANQGSEA. This CDR3 contains 12 residues.

V is TRBV3-1 (or the pseudogene TRBV3-2) and J is TRBJ1-2; 9 positions agree with TRBD1. After removal of 8 bases from V and 2 bases from J, the junction contained 9 bases not matched to a gene. Germline V gene data show CDR1 as LGHDT and CDR2 as YNNKEL (reference sequence). This CDR3 spans 15 amino acids. The CDR3 region has the DNA TGTGCCAGCTCAGACGGGACAGGGACCAACTATGGCTACACCTTC. Encoded protein: CASSDGTGTNYGYTF.

This clone was seen once. V usage is TRBV5-1 and J usage is TRBJ1-6; tentative D call: TRBD1 (5 bases). The length of the CDR3 is 17 residues. From germline, CDR1 is SGHRS and CDR2 YFSETQ. Trimming removed 0 bases from V and 4 bases from J, with 14 bases in between. CDR3 bases: TGCGCCAGCAGCTTGGAGGGGCAGGCAATTTATAATTCACCCCTCCACTTT. Protein: CASSLEGQAIYNSPLHF.

The J gene is TRBJ2-3, the V gene TRBV18; TRBD2 is a possible D gene (6 bases). The ends were cut back, 8 bases at V and 2 bases at J, with 11 bases in the middle. CDR1 is KGHSH, CDR2 LQKENI, per germline. CDR3 size: 13 residues. The CDR3: CASLSGITDTQYF. CDR3 bases: TGTGCCAGCCTTAGCGGAATCACAGATACGCAGTATTTT.

The gene calls are TRBV6-5 and TRBJ1-2, with 7 bases lining up with TRBD1. The V gene's germline CDR1 is MNHEY and CDR2 SVGAGI. After removal of 7 bases from V and 3 bases from J, the junction contained 11 bases not matched to a gene. The CDR3 spans 15 residues. DNA of the CDR3: TGTGCCAGCACCCAACAAAAGACAGGGTACTATGGCTACACCTTC. Residues: CASTQQKTGYYGYTF.

A note on this clone: Germline and junction disagree at one end, which may indicate a read error. J is TRBJ1-1 and V is TRBV18, with 7 bases matching TRBD1. CDR1 KGHSH and CDR2 LQKENI come from the germline V gene. This CDR3 has 17 residues. DNA for the CDR3: TGTGCCAGCTCACCACGTGAGGGGGCATTAGTGAATACTGAAGCTTTCTTT. Protein product: CASSPREGALVNTEAFF.

The V and J genes are TRBV29-1 and TRBJ2-3; weak D call: TRBD1 (6 bases). Germline V gives CDR1 SQVTM, CDR2 ANQGSEA. CDR3 length: 14 residues. V was pared by 7 bases and J by 2 bases, with 16 bases between. CDR3 coding DNA: TGCAGCGCAAGGACAGCCTATTCCACAGATACGCAGTATTTT. It translates to CSARTAYSTDTQYF.